This T cell receptor beta chain emerged from a study of T cell changes during pregnancy in multiple sclerosis. Libraries were prepared by immunoSEQ multiplex PCR; TCRdb keeps only in-frame clonotypes and omits some of them. The sample consists of around 95,000 clones, over 85% of them appearing once. The CDR3 totals 15 residues. Germline V gene data show CDR1 as SGHRS and CDR2 as YFSETQ. The V and J ends lost 0 bases and 6 bases, in that order; junction bases with no gene match: 3. The J gene is TRBJ2-1, the V gene TRBV5-1; 10 bases agree with TRBD1. Sequenced material: peripheral blood, taken after pregnancy. This clonotype was obtained from a female donor in good health, enrolled as a control in a pregnancy study. The CDR3 nucleotides are TGCGCCAGCAGCTTGGGACAGGGGGCGCCCAATGAGCAGTTCTTC. This codes for CASSLGQGAPNEQFF.